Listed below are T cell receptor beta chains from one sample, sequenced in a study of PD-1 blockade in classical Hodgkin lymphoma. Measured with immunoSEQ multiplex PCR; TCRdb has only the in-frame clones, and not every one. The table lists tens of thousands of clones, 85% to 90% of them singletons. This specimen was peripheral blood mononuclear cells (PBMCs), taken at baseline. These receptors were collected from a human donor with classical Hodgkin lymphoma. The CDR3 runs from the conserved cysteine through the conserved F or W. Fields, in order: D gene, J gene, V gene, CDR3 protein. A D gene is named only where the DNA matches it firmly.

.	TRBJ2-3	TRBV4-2	CASSQDLPSDTQYF
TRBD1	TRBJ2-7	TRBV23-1	CASSQVTGVEQYF
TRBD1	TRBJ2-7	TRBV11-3	CASSFRTGNEQYF
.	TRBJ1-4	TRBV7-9	CASSLAQQGRGEKLFF
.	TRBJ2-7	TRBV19	CASSIGLAGSEQYF
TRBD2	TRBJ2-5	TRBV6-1	CASSEVALAGGETQYF
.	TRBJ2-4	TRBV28	CASGLGLAKNIQYF
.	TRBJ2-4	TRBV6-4	CASSEGGENIQYF
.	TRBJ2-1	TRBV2	CSPYNEQFF
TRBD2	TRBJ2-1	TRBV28	CASRRYPSGETAQGRFF
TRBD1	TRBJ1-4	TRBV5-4	CASRPQGGEKLFF
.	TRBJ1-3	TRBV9	CASSVESGSGNTIYF
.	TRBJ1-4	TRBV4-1	CASRRTSTNEKLFF
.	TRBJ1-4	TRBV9	CASSVEGEGPATNEKLFF
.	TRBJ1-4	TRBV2	CASSRDTSSEKLFF
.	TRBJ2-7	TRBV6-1	CASSEVSGSSYEQYF
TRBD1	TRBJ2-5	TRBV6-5	CASSKDRVQETQYF
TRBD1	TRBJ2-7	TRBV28	CASRPGQANLEQYF
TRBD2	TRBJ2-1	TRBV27	CASRGAGVYNEQFF
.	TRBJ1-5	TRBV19	CASSIGEGNSQPQHF
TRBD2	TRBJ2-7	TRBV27	CASSLGVGLAGENGRSYEQYF
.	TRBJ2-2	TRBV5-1	CASSLGHKNTGELFF
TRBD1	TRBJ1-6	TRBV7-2	CASSRTGDSPLHF
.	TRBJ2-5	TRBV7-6	CASSPRTGRGETQYF
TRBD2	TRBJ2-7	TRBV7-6	CASSFLTSGGAYEQYF
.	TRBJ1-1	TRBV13	CASSLGWALGDTEAFF
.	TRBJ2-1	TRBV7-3	CASSDSGTASEQFF
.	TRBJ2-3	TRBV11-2	CASSFTGGRMGTDTQYF
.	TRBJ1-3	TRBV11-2	CASSFASGNTIYF
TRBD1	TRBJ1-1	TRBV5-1	CASSLTGGNTEAFF
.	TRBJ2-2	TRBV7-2	CASSLDPRGDDTGELFF
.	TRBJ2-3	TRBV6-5	CASRVTGGRGDTQYF
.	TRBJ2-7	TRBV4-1	CASSQDRQTSYEQYF
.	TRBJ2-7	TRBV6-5	CASSYSQGYEQYF
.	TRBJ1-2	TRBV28	CASSFQGVRGYTF
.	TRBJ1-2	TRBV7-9	CASSLVPRGIGNYGYTF
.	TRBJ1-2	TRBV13	CASSLRLYGYTF
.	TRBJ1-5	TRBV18	CASSMLRNQPQHF
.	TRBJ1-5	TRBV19	CASSIVPRGNQPQHF
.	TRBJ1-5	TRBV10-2	CASSEPQPQHF
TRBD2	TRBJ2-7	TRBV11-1	CASSSGGYEQYF
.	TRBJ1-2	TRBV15	CATSRDRATYGYTF
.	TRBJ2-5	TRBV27	CASRPGTGETQYF
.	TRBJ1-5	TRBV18	CASSPHSNQPQHF
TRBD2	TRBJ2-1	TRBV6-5	CASSTLAGGNNEQFF
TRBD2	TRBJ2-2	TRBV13	CASSSRTRFSGELFF
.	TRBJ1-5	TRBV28	CASSSRPVLPPQHF
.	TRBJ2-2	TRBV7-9	CASSQGGSGELFF
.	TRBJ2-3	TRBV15	CATSRITDTQYF
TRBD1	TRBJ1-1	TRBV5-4	CASSLGPGQDLNTEAFF